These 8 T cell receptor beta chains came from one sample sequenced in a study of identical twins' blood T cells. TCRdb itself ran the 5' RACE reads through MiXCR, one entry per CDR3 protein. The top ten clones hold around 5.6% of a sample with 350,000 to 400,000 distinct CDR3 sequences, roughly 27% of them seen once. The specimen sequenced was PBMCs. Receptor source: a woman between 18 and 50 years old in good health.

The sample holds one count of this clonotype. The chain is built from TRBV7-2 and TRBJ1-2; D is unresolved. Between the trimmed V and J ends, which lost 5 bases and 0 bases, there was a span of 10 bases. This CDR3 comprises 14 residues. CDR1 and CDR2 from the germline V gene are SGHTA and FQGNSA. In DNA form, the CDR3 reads TGTGCCAGCAGCCCCGACGGCCCTAACTATGGCTACACCTTC. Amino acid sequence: CASSPDGPNYGYTF. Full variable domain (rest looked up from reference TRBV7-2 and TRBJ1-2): GAGVSQSPSNKVTEKGKDVELRCDPISGHTALYWYRQSLGQGLEFLIYFQGNSAPDKSGLPSDRFSAERTGGSVSTLTIQRTQQEDSAVYLCASSPDGPNYGYTFGSGTRLTVV.

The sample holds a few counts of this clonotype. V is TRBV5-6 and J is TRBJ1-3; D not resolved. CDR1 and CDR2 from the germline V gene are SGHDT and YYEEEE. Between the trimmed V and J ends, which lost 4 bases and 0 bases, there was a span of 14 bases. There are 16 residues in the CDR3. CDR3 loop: CASSPGGPFSGNTIYF. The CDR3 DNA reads TGTGCCAGCAGCCCAGGAGGTCCTTTCTCTGGAAACACCATATATTTT.

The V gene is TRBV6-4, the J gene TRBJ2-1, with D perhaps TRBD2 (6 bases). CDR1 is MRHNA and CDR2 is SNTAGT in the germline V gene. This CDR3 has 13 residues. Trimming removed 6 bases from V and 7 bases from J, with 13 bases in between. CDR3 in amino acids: CASSVTLANEQFF. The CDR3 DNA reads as TGTGCCAGCAGCGTCACACTAGCAAATGAGCAGTTCTTC.

CDR3 protein: CASSWTVDTGELFF. CDR3 coding DNA: TGTGCCAGTAGCTGGACAGTAGACACCGGGGAGCTGTTTTTT. The gene calls are TRBV19 and TRBJ2-2; weak D call: TRBD1 (6 bases). V lost 6 bases to trimming and J lost 3 bases, with 11 bases between them. Per the germline V gene, CDR1 is LNHDA and CDR2 is SQIVND (reference sequence). The CDR3 has 14 amino acids.

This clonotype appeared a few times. The CDR3 sequence is CASSEAGTEAFF. For the CDR3, the DNA is TGTGCCAGTAGTGAGGCGGGAACTGAAGCTTTCTTT. V and J are TRBV19 and TRBJ1-1; D is uncertain. The germline V gene encodes CDR1 LNHDA and CDR2 SQIVND (reference sequence). V was trimmed by 5 bases and J by 5 bases, leaving 9 bases between them. The CDR3 contains 12 residues.

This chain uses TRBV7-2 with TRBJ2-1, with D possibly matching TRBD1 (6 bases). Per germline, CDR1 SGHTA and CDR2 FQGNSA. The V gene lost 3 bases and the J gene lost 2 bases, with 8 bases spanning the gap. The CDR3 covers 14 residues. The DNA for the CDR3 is TGTGCCAGCAGCTTCGACAGGACCTACAATGAGCAGTTCTTC. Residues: CASSFDRTYNEQFF.

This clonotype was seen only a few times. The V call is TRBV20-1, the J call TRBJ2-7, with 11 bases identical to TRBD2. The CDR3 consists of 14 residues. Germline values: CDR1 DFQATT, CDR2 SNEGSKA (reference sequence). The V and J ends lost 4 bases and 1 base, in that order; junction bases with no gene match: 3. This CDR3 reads CSATTSGKSYEQYF. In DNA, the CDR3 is TGCAGTGCTACGACTAGCGGGAAATCCTACGAGCAGTACTTC.

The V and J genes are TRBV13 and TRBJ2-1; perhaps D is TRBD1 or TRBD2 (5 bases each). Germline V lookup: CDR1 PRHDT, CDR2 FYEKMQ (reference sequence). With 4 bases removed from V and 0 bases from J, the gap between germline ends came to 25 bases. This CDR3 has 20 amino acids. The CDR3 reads CASSSRSWGISKSSYNEQFF. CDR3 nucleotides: TGTGCCAGCAGCTCCCGGAGTTGGGGGATTTCAAAGAGCTCCTACAATGAGCAGTTCTTC.